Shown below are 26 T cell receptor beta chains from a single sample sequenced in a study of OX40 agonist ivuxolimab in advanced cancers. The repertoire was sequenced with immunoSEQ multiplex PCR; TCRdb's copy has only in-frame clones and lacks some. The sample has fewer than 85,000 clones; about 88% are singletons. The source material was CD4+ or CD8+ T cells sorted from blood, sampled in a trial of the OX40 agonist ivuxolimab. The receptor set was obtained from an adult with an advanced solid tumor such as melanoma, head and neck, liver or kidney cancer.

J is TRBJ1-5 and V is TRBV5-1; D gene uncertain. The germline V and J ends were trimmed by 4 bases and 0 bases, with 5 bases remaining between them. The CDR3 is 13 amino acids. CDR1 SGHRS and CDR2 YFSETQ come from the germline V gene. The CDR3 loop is CASSQYSNQPQHF. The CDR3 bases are TGCGCCAGCAGCCAGTATAGCAATCAGCCCCAGCATTTT.

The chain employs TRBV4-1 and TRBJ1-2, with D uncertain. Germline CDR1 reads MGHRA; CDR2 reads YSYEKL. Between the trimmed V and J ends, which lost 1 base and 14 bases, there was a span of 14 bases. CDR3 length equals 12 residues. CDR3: CASSQGRTGWTF. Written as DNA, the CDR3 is TGCGCCAGCAGCCAAGGCCGGACCGGCTGGACCTTC.

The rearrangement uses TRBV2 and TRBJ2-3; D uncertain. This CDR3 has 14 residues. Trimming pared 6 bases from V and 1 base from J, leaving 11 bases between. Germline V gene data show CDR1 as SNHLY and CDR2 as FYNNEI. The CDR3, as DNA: TGTGCCAGCAGGAGGTCGGCACGCACAGATACGCAGTATTTT. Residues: CASRRSARTDTQYF.

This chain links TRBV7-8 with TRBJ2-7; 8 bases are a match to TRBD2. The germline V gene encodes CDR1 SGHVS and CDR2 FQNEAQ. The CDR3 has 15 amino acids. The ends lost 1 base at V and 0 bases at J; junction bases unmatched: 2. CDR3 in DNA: TGTGCCAGCAGCTTAGTGCGGGGGGACTCCTACGAGCAGTACTTC. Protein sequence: CASSLVRGDSYEQYF.

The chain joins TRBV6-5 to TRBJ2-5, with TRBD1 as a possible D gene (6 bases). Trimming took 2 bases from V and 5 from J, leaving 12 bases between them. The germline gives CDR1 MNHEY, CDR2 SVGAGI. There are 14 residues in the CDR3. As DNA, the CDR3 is TGTGCCAGCAGTTACGCTGGGCAGGGGGAGACCCAGTACTTC. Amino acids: CASSYAGQGETQYF.

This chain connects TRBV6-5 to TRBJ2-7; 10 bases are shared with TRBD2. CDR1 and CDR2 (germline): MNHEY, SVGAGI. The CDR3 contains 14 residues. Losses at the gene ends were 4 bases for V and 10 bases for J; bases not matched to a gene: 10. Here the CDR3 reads CASSLETSGPFQYF. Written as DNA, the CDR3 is TGTGCCAGCAGTTTAGAGACTAGCGGGCCCTTTCAGTACTTC.

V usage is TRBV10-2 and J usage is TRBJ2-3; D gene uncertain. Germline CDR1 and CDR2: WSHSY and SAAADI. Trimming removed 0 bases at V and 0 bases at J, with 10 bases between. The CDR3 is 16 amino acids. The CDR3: CASSESGGPSTDTQYF. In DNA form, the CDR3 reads TGCGCCAGCAGTGAGTCCGGTGGCCCTAGCACAGATACGCAGTATTTT.

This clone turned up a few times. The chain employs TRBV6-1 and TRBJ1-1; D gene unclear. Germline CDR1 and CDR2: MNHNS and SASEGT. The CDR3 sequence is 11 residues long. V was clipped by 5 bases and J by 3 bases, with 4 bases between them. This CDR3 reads CASSRHTEAFF. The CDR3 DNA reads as TGTGCCAGCAGTAGACACACTGAAGCTTTCTTT.

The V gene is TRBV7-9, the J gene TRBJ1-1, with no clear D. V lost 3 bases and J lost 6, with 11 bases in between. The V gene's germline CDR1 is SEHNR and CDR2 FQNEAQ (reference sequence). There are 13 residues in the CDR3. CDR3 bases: TGTGCCAGCAGCTTTGGGCCTGGGTCTGAAGCTTTCTTT. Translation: CASSFGPGSEAFF.

The CDR3, as DNA: TGTGCCAGCAGTGAAGAGCTAAGCAGAGGCGAGCAGTACTTC. Translation: CASSEELSRGEQYF. The chain couples TRBV6-1 to TRBJ2-7; no definite D call. Trimming took 1 base from V and 6 from J, leaving 13 bases between them. Germline assignment: CDR1 MNHNS and CDR2 SASEGT. This CDR3 has 14 amino acids.

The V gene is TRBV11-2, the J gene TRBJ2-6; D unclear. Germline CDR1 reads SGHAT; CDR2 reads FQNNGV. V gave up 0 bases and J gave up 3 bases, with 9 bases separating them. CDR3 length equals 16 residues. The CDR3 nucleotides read TGTGCCAGCAGCTTAGATAGCCGGTTTGGGGCCAACGTCCTGACTTTC. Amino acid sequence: CASSLDSRFGANVLTF. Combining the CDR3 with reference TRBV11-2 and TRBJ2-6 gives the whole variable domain EAGVAQSPRYKIIEKRQSVAFWCNPISGHATLYWYQQILGQGPKLLIQFQNNGVVDDSQLPKDRFSAERLKGVDSTLKIQPAKLEDSAVYLCASSLDSRFGANVLTFGAGSRLTVL.

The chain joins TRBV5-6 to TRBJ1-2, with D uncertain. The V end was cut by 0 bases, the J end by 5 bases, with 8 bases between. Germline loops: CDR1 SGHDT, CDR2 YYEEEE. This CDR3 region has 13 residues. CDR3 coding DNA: TGTGCCAGCAGCTTGGAAGGGAGGTATGGCTACACCTTC. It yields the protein CASSLEGRYGYTF.

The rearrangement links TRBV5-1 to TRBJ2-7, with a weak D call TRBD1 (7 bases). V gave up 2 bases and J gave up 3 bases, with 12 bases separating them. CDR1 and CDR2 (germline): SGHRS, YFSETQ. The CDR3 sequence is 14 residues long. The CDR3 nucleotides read TGCGCCAGCAGCTTTGGAGGGGGCCTCTACGAGCAGTACTTC. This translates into CASSFGGGLYEQYF.

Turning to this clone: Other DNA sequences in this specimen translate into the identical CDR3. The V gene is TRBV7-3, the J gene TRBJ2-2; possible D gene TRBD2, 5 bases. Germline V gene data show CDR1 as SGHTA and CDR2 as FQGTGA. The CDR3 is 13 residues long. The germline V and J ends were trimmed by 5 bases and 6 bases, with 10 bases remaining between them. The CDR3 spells CASSLAGAGELFF. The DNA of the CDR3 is TGTGCCAGCAGCCTAGCCGGGGCCGGGGAGCTGTTTTTT.

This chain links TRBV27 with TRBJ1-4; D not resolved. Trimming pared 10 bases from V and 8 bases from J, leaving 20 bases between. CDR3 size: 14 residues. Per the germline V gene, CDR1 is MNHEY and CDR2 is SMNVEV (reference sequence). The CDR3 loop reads CATSLTRVGEKLFF. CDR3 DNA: TGTGCCACTTCCCTCACCCGGGTAGGGGAAAAACTGTTTTTT.

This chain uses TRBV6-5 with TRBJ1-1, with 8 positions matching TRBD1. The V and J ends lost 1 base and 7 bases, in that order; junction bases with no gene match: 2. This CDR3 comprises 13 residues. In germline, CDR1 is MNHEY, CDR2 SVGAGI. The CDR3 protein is CASSYFGQGEAFF. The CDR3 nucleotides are TGTGCCAGCAGTTACTTTGGACAGGGTGAAGCTTTCTTT.

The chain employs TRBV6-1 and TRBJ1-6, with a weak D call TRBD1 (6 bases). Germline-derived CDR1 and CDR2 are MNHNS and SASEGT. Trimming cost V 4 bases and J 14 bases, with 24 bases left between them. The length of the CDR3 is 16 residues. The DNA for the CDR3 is TGTGCCAGCAGTGCGCCGACGACAGGCCTTATGGGAGCCCTCCACTTT. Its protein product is CASSAPTTGLMGALHF.

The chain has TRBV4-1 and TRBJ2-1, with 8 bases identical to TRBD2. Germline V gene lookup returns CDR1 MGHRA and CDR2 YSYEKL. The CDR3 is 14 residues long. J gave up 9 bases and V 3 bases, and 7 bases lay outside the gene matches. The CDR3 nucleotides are TGCGCCAGCAGCCAGGATCCTCTAGCGGGTGAGCAGTTCTTC. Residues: CASSQDPLAGEQFF.

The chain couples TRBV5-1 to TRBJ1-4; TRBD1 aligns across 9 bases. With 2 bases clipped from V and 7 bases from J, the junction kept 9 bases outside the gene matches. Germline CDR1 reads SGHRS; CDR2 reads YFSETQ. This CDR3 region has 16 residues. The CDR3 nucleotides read TGCGCCAGCAGCTTCAACTTACAGGGGGCTGGTGAAAAACTGTTTTTT. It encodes CASSFNLQGAGEKLFF.

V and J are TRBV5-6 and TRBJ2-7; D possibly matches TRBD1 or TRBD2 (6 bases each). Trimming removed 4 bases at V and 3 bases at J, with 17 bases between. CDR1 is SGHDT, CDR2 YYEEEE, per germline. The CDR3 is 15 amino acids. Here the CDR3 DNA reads TGTGCCAGCAGCCTCCGACGAGGGGGGCTCTACGAGCAGTACTTC. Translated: CASSLRRGGLYEQYF. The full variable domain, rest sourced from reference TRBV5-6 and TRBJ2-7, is DAGVTQSPTHLIKTRGQQVTLRCSPKSGHDTVSWYQQALGQGPQFIFQYYEEEERQRGNFPDRFSGHQFPNYSSELNVNALLLGDSALYLCASSLRRGGLYEQYFGPGTRLTVT.

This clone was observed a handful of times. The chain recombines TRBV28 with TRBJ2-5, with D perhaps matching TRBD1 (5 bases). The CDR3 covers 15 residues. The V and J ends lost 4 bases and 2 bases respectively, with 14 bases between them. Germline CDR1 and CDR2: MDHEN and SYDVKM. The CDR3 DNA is TGTGCCAGCAGTTCACCTCGCGCAGGGCAAGAGACCCAGTACTTC. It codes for CASSSPRAGQETQYF.

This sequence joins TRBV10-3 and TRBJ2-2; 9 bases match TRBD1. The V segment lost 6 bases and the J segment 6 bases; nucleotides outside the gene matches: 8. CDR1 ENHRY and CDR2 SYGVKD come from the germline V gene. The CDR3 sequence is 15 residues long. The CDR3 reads CAISMDRGGPGELFF. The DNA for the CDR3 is TGTGCCATCAGCATGGACAGGGGAGGGCCCGGGGAGCTGTTTTTT.

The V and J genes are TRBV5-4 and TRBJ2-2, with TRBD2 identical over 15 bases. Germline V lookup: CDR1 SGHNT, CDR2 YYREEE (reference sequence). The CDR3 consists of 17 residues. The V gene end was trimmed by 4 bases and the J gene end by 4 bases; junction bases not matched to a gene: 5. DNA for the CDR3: TGTGCCAGCAGCCCAGGACTAGCGGGGGGGCCCACCGGGGAGCTGTTTTTT. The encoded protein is CASSPGLAGGPTGELFF. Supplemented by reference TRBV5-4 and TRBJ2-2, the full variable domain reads ETGVTQSPTHLIKTRGQQVTLRCSSQSGHNTVSWYQQALGQGPQFIFQYYREEENGRGNFPPRFSGLQFPNYSSELNVNALELDDSALYLCASSPGLAGGPTGELFFGEGSRLTVL.

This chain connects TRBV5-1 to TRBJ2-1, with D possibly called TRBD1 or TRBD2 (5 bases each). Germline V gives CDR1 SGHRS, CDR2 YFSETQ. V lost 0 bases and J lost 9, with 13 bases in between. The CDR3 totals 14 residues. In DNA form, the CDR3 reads TGCGCCAGCAGCTTGGGGGACGGGCGAGCTGAGCAGTTCTTC. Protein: CASSLGDGRAEQFF. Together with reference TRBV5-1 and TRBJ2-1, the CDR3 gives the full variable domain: KAGVTQTPRYLIKTRGQQVTLSCSPISGHRSVSWYQQTPGQGLQFLFEYFSETQRNKGNFPGRFSGRQFSNSRSEMNVSTLELGDSALYLCASSLGDGRAEQFFGPGTRLTVL.

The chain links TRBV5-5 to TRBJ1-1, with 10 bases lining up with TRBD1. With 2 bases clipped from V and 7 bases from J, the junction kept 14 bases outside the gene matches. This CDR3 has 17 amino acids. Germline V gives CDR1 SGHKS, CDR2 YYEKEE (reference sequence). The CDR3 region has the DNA TGTGCCAGCAGCTTCAACTCTCGGACAGGGGGATATGGTGAAGCTTTCTTT. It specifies CASSFNSRTGGYGEAFF.

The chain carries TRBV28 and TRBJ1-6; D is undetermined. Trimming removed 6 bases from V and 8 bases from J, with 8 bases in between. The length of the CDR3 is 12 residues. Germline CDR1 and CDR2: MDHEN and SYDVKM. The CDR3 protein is CASSPSDSPLHF. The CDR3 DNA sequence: TGTGCCAGCAGCCCTTCGGATTCACCCCTCCACTTT.